This TCR beta chain was sequenced for a study of blood T cell repertoires in COVID-19. On the study more broadly: COVID-19 samples, acute and convalescent, were from the United States, Italy and Spain.

Trimming took off 5 bases at V and 1 base at J, with 8 bases between the two ends. The CDR3 is made up of 13 amino acids. CDR1 is LNHNV, CDR2 YYDKDF, per germline (reference sequence). In the authors' workflow: Amplification with reference gene primers provided the estimates of nucleated cell counts. Sequenced by immunoSEQ multiplex PCR; TCRdb stores in-frame clones only, minus some. V and J calls and clone size are copied from that table; D and trimming were computed from the DNA. Of around 88,000 clones in the sample, over 60% were seen once. Specimen: peripheral blood. This TCR came from a man between 50 and 59 years old who had recovered from COVID-19. The chain joins TRBV15 to TRBJ1-1; D not resolved. CDR3 region: CATSGRENTEAFF. CDR3 bases: TGTGCCACCAGCGGGCGAGAGAACACTGAAGCTTTCTTT.